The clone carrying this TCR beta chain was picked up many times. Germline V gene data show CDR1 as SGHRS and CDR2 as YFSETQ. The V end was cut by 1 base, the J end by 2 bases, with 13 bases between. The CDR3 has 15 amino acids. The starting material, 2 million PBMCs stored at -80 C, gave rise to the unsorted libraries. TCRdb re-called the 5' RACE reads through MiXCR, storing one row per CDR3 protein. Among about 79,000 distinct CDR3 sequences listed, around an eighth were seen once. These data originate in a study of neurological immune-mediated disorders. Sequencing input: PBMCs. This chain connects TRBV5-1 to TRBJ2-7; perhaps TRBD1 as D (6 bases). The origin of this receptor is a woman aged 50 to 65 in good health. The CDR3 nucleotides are TGCGCCAGCAGCTTGTCTGGGACACCTACCTACGAGCAGTACTTC. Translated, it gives CASSLSGTPTYEQYF.